This passage covers 6 T cell receptor beta chains from one sample sequenced in a study of shared clonotypes between healthy human individuals. The repertoire was sequenced with immunoSEQ multiplex PCR; TCRdb's copy has only in-frame clones and lacks some. The table shows 2 million to 2.5 million clones, with around 93% occurring only once. The source material was naive CD4+ T cells from PBMCs. Stated subset: CD45RA+ positively selected. The receptor source for this set is a young man in good health. Some clones in this sample may be carry-over from other donors' samples.

V and J are TRBV5-6 and TRBJ2-1, with 12 nucleotides matching TRBD2. The V and J ends lost 2 bases and 2 bases, in that order; junction bases with no gene match: 2. Looked up from germline, CDR1 is SGHDT and CDR2 is YYEEEE. This CDR3 has 16 amino acids. The CDR3 here is CASSLRLAGAYNEQFF. CDR3 coding DNA: TGTGCCAGCAGCTTAAGACTAGCGGGAGCCTACAATGAGCAGTTCTTC.

The chain joins TRBV6-5 to TRBJ1-1, with D uncertain. V was trimmed by 6 bases and J by 0 bases, leaving 14 bases between them. The length of the CDR3 is 15 residues. Per germline, CDR1 MNHEY and CDR2 SVGAGI. CDR3 sequence (DNA): TGTGCCAGCAGATCCGGACTGCCAATGAACACTGAAGCTTTCTTT. This gives the protein CASRSGLPMNTEAFF.

This clone came up once. J is TRBJ2-7 and V is TRBV7-3, with D unresolved. This CDR3 region has 16 residues. Germline V gene lookup returns CDR1 SGHTA and CDR2 FQGTGA. The V and J ends lost 0 bases and 6 bases respectively, with 18 bases between them. The CDR3 protein is CASSLTPRQVISEQYF. In DNA, the CDR3 is TGTGCCAGCAGCTTAACCCCTAGGCAGGTTATCTCCGAGCAGTACTTC.

The CDR3 DNA sequence: TGTGCCACCAATTTCGTGCAAGATACGCAGTATTTT. This encodes CATNFVQDTQYF. This chain uses TRBV11-2 with TRBJ2-3; D is undetermined. Germline V lookup: CDR1 SGHAT, CDR2 FQNNGV. CDR3 length: 12 amino acids. V lost 10 bases and J 5 bases, leaving 13 bases between the germline ends.

The chain couples TRBV7-2 to TRBJ2-5; the D call may be TRBD1 or TRBD2 (5 bases each). The CDR3 is 15 residues long. Looked up from germline, CDR1 is SGHTA and CDR2 is FQGNSA. Trimming took 4 bases from V and 7 from J, leaving 19 bases between them. The CDR3 DNA is TGTGCCAGCAGCTCAGGGACCAATACGGTCGGGACCCAGTACTTC. Its translation is CASSSGTNTVGTQYF.

This clone was seen only once. The V call is TRBV27, the J call TRBJ2-3; 7 bases are a match to TRBD2. In germline, CDR1 is MNHEY, CDR2 SMNVEV (reference sequence). V trimming: 1 base; J trimming: 2 bases; junction bases outside the gene matches: 12. The CDR3 totals 18 residues. CDR3 amino acids: CASSLLGRPAGYTDTQYF. The CDR3 nucleotides read TGTGCCAGCAGTTTATTAGGACGCCCAGCGGGGTACACAGATACGCAGTATTTT.